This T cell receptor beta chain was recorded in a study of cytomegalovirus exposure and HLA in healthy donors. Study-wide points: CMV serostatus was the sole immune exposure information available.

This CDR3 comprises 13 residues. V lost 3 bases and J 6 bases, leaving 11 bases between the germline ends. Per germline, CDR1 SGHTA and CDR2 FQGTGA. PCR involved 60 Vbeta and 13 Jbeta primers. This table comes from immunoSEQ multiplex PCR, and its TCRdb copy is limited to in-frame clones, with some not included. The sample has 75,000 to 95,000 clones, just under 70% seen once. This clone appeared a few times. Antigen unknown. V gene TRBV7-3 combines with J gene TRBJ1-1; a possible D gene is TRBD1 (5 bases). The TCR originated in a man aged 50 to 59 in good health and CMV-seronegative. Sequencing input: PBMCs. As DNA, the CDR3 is TGTGCCAGCAGCTTGAGTCAGGGCGCTGAAGCTTTCTTT. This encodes CASSLSQGAEAFF.